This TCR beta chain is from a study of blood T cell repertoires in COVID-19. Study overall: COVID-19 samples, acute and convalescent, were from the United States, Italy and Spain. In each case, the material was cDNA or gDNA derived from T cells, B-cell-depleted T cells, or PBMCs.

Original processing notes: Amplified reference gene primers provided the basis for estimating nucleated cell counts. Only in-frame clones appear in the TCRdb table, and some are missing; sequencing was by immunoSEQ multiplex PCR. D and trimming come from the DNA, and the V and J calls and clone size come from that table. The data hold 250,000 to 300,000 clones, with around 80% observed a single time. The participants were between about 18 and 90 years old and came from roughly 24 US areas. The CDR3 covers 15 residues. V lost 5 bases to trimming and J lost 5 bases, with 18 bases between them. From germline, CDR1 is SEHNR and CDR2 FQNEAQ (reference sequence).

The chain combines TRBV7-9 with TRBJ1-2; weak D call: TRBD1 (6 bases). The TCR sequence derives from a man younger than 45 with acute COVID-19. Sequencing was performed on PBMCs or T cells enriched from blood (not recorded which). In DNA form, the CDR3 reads TGTGCCAGCAGCCCCATTGAGACAGGTGTATATGGCTACACCTTC. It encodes CASSPIETGVYGYTF.